Listed below are T cell receptor beta chains from one sample, sequenced in a study of T cells after posttransplantation cyclophosphamide. Produced via immunoSEQ multiplex PCR; TCRdb's table is partial and in-frame only. Of 66,000 or so clones in the sample, 93% were seen once. Sample: PBMCs. The receptor source for this set is a woman aged 25 to 39 in good health and a related stem cell transplant donor. The CDR3 runs from the conserved cysteine through the conserved F or W. The D gene is left open where the match is weak. The size of a clone is reported for some rows only, either as once, few or many, or as a class for expanded clones.

d_call	clone_size	v_call	j_call	cdr3_aa	cdr3_nt
NA	NA	TRBV5-6	TRBJ1-6	CASSPHKGANSPLHF	TGTGCCAGCAGCCCACATAAGGGAGCTAATTCACCCCTCCACTTT
NA	NA	TRBV19	TRBJ1-4	CASSIGRAENEKLFF	TGTGCCAGTAGTATTGGGAGGGCCGAGAATGAAAAACTGTTTTTT
NA	NA	TRBV5-4	TRBJ1-1	CASSLRGLNTEAFF	TGTGCCAGCAGCTTGAGGGGCTTGAACACTGAAGCTTTCTTT
NA	NA	TRBV7-8	TRBJ1-6	CASSSHIRTARNSPLHF	TGTGCCAGCAGCTCACATATCCGGACAGCGCGGAATTCACCCCTCCACTTT
NA	NA	TRBV6-1	TRBJ2-3	CASSEYWAEYTDTQYF	TGTGCCAGCAGTGAATACTGGGCGGAATACACAGATACGCAGTATTTT
TRBD1	NA	TRBV28	TRBJ1-1	CASSSGQVGTEAFF	TGTGCCAGCAGTTCGGGACAGGTGGGAACTGAAGCTTTCTTT
TRBD2	NA	TRBV5-4	TRBJ2-7	CASSFGRDGSYEQYF	TGTGCCAGCAGCTTCGGGAGGGATGGATCCTACGAGCAGTACTTC
NA	NA	TRBV15	TRBJ2-7	CATSRELRGGPSSYEQYF	TGTGCCACCAGCAGAGAATTACGAGGGGGGCCGAGCTCCTACGAGCAGTACTTC
TRBD2	NA	TRBV5-1	TRBJ2-5	CASSWRGDQETQYF	TGCGCCAGCAGCTGGCGGGGGGACCAAGAGACCCAGTACTTC
TRBD1	NA	TRBV28	TRBJ2-2	CASSHRGEHGELFF	TGTGCCAGCAGTCACAGGGGCGAACACGGGGAGCTGTTTTTT
NA	NA	TRBV11-1	TRBJ2-1	CASSLDNRLSGNEQFF	TGTGCCAGCAGCTTAGATAACCGGCTGTCAGGGAATGAGCAGTTCTTC
TRBD1	once	TRBV14	TRBJ1-2	CASSQKDRVFLRSGYTF	TGTGCCAGCAGCCAGAAGGACAGGGTTTTTTTACGCAGTGGCTACACCTTC
NA	NA	TRBV5-5	TRBJ2-5	CASSLLLSGETQYF	TGTGCCAGCAGCTTGTTACTTTCAGGGGAGACCCAGTACTTC
TRBD1	once	TRBV6-1	TRBJ1-1	CASSPRDRGAFF	TGTGCCAGCAGCCCAAGGGACAGGGGAGCTTTCTTT
NA	NA	TRBV18	TRBJ1-1	CASSSAGQNTEAFF	TGTGCCAGCTCAAGCGCGGGGCAGAACACTGAAGCTTTCTTT
NA	once	TRBV21-1	TRBJ1-2	CASSRDRGWYGYTF	TGTGCCAGCAGTAGAGACAGGGGCTGGTATGGCTACACCTTC
NA	NA	TRBV11-2	TRBJ2-6	CASRASGDSGANVLTF	TGTGCCAGCAGAGCCTCAGGGGACTCTGGGGCCAACGTCCTGACTTTC
NA	NA	TRBV13	TRBJ2-1	CASSPNWVENEQFF	TGTGCCAGCAGCCCGAATTGGGTCGAGAATGAGCAGTTCTTC
TRBD1	NA	TRBV25-1	TRBJ2-1	CASRKQGGYNEQFF	TGTGCCAGTCGAAAACAGGGGGGATACAATGAGCAGTTCTTC
TRBD1	NA	TRBV2	TRBJ1-2	CASWGGLDRVGDGYTF	TGTGCCAGCTGGGGGGGATTGGACAGGGTCGGCGATGGCTACACCTTC
NA	NA	TRBV6-6	TRBJ1-3	CASRTGSSGNTIYF	TGTGCCAGCCGAACGGGCTCCTCTGGAAACACCATATATTTT
NA	NA	TRBV4-2	TRBJ1-4	CASSQEGDSEKLFF	TGTGCCAGCAGCCAAGAAGGGGATTCAGAAAAACTGTTTTTT
NA	NA	TRBV18	TRBJ2-5	CASSPSGKEETQYF	TGTGCCAGCTCACCCTCAGGGAAGGAAGAGACCCAGTACTTC
NA	NA	TRBV4-1	TRBJ2-7	CASSLKQGTYEQYF	TGCGCCAGCAGCCTTAAACAGGGTACTTACGAGCAGTACTTC
TRBD2	once	TRBV7-8	TRBJ2-3	CASSFQRGVSTDTQYF	TGTGCCAGCAGCTTTCAGCGGGGGGTTAGCACAGATACGCAGTATTTT
NA	NA	TRBV4-1	TRBJ1-6	CASGLSPLHF	TGCGCCAGCGGTCTTTCACCCCTCCACTTT
NA	NA	TRBV29-1	TRBJ1-1	CSVEVSGNTEAFF	TGCAGCGTTGAAGTTAGCGGGAACACTGAAGCTTTCTTT
TRBD1	NA	TRBV29-1	TRBJ2-7	CSVEAATGVAYEQYF	TGCAGCGTTGAAGCGGCGACAGGGGTGGCCTACGAGCAGTACTTC
NA	NA	TRBV19	TRBJ1-3	CATRGSGTPGNTIYF	TGTGCCACTAGAGGGTCCGGGACACCCGGAAACACCATATATTTT
TRBD1	NA	TRBV28	TRBJ1-4	CASSLLGTGGLTNEKLFF	TGTGCCAGCAGTTTATTAGGGACAGGGGGCCTAACTAATGAAAAACTGTTTTTT
NA	NA	TRBV25-1	TRBJ1-3	CASRQGSSSGNTIYF	TGTGCCAGCCGGCAGGGGTCGAGCTCTGGAAACACCATATATTTT
NA	NA	TRBV21-1	TRBJ2-3	CASSKPRASGVLSTDTQYF	TGTGCCAGCAGCAAACCCAGGGCTAGCGGGGTCCTAAGCACAGATACGCAGTATTTT
NA	NA	TRBV10-3	TRBJ2-6	CAISAGRGANVLTF	TGTGCCATCAGTGCAGGGCGAGGGGCCAACGTCCTGACTTTC
TRBD2	NA	TRBV5-6	TRBJ2-3	CASSLGGLAGTDTQYF	TGTGCCAGCAGCTTGGGAGGACTAGCGGGCACAGATACGCAGTATTTT
NA	NA	TRBV6-5	TRBJ2-3	CASSYQELTDTQYF	TGTGCCAGCAGTTACCAGGAACTCACAGATACGCAGTATTTT
TRBD1	NA	TRBV27	TRBJ2-2	CASSLGQGTGELFF	TGTGCCAGCAGTCTCGGACAGGGTACCGGGGAGCTGTTTTTT
TRBD1	NA	TRBV4-1	TRBJ1-1	CASSQSLPGQGNTEAFF	TGCGCCAGCAGCCAATCTTTACCGGGACAGGGGAACACTGAAGCTTTCTTT
TRBD1	NA	TRBV19	TRBJ1-1	CASSKGQYMNTEAFF	TGTGCCAGTAGTAAGGGACAGTACATGAACACTGAAGCTTTCTTT
NA	NA	TRBV4-3	TRBJ2-3	CASSQVVWRDTQYF	TGCGCCAGCAGCCAAGTAGTTTGGCGGGATACGCAGTATTTT
TRBD1	NA	TRBV5-1	TRBJ1-3	CASSSNRGSAGNTIYF	TGCGCCAGCAGTTCGAACAGGGGATCCGCTGGAAACACCATATATTTT
NA	NA	TRBV6-6	TRBJ1-1	CASSSPGTEAFF	TGTGCCAGCAGTTCGCCTGGGACTGAAGCTTTCTTT
NA	NA	TRBV19	TRBJ2-6	CASSLAPGPGANVLTF	TGTGCCAGTAGCCTCGCCCCCGGGCCCGGGGCCAACGTCCTGACTTTC
NA	NA	TRBV7-9	TRBJ2-3	CASSLARGAGENTQYF	TGTGCCAGCAGCTTAGCGAGGGGGGCAGGGGAAAATACGCAGTATTTT
TRBD2	NA	TRBV2	TRBJ2-7	CASSEGRGGPYEQYF	TGTGCCAGCAGTGAAGGGCGGGGGGGACCCTACGAGCAGTACTTC
NA	NA	TRBV11-2	TRBJ2-7	CASSLGRGHQYF	TGTGCCAGCAGCTTAGGCCGGGGGCACCAGTACTTC
NA	NA	TRBV11-2	TRBJ2-1	CASSLRPGPSPYNEQFF	TGTGCCAGCAGCTTACGGCCGGGACCGAGCCCTTACAATGAGCAGTTCTTC
TRBD1	NA	TRBV5-4	TRBJ2-3	CASSMGQTASTDTQYF	TGTGCCAGCAGCATGGGACAGACTGCTAGCACAGATACGCAGTATTTT
TRBD1	NA	TRBV19	TRBJ1-2	CASSPRTGANYGYTF	TGTGCCAGTAGTCCCCGGACAGGAGCTAACTATGGCTACACCTTC
NA	NA	TRBV15	TRBJ2-7	CATSRDFGEQYF	TGTGCCACCAGCAGAGATTTTGGCGAGCAGTACTTC
NA	NA	TRBV15	TRBJ1-3	CATSRDSSSGNTIYF	TGTGCCACCAGCAGAGACTCATCCTCTGGAAACACCATATATTTT
NA	NA	TRBV6-5	TRBJ2-5	CASSDFQETQYF	TGTGCCAGCAGTGACTTCCAAGAGACCCAGTACTTC
NA	NA	TRBV4-3	TRBJ1-2	CASSQGMGTPHGYTF	TGCGCCAGCAGCCAAGGTATGGGTACCCCCCATGGCTACACCTTC
TRBD1	NA	TRBV5-4	TRBJ2-5	CASTTKQGGETQYF	TGTGCCAGCACCACCAAACAGGGGGGAGAGACCCAGTACTTC
NA	NA	TRBV25-1	TRBJ2-6	CASSELGTGANVLTF	TGTGCCAGCAGTGAATTGGGTACCGGGGCCAACGTCCTGACTTTC
NA	NA	TRBV27	TRBJ1-5	CASYTPGDEQPQHF	TGTGCCAGCTATACTCCCGGGGACGAACAGCCCCAGCATTTT
TRBD1	NA	TRBV27	TRBJ1-2	CASRRQGGYGYTF	TGTGCCAGCAGAAGACAGGGAGGGTATGGCTACACCTTC
NA	NA	TRBV7-8	TRBJ2-7	CASSRQIVTPSYEQYF	TGTGCCAGCAGCCGACAGATAGTGACCCCCTCCTACGAGCAGTACTTC
TRBD2	NA	TRBV4-1	TRBJ2-7	CASSQVGSGGLNEQYF	TGCGCCAGCAGCCAAGTGGGTAGCGGGGGACTTAACGAGCAGTACTTC
NA	NA	TRBV6-1	TRBJ1-4	CASSARYTTNEKLFF	TGTGCCAGCAGTGCGAGGTATACAACTAATGAAAAACTGTTTTTT
NA	NA	TRBV28	TRBJ1-1	CASSLYTTSPNTEAFF	TGTGCCAGCAGTTTATACACCACAAGTCCGAACACTGAAGCTTTCTTT